These 24 T cell receptor beta chains share one sample of origin, sequenced in a study of blood T cells in healthy people across ages. Through a sample-barcoded 5' primer and a J-beta primer mix, a second PCR was run for about 6 to 11 cycles. Using its own MiXCR run on the 5' RACE reads, TCRdb lists one record per CDR3 protein. The profile shows around 1.5 million distinct CDR3 sequences, roughly 45% of them singletons. Specimen: blood. The source is a young woman in good health.

The rearrangement uses TRBV24-1 and TRBJ1-6; D is unclear. Germline assignment: CDR1 KGHDR and CDR2 SFDVKD. The CDR3 covers 16 residues. V was cut by 1 base and J by 3 bases, with 9 bases left in between. The CDR3: CATSDFDGYYNSPLHF. CDR3 DNA sequence: TGTGCCACCAGTGATTTCGACGGATACTATAATTCACCCCTCCACTTT.

The chain combines TRBV3-1 with TRBJ2-5; 9 positions agree with TRBD1. The DNA end favors TRBJ2-7, so the J call may be wrong. The CDR3 spans 15 residues. Germline V gene data show CDR1 as LGHDT and CDR2 as YNNKEL (reference sequence). CDR3 protein: CASGRSGTGSGEQYF. The CDR3 DNA reads as TGTGCCAGCGGTCGGTCGGGGACAGGGTCCGGCGAGCAGTACTTC.

This chain connects TRBV4-1 to TRBJ2-1, with 7 bases that match TRBD2. Germline CDR1 MGHRA, CDR2 YSYEKL. Trimming took 0 bases from V and 4 from J; bases not matched to a gene: 6. The CDR3 consists of 16 residues. The CDR3 region has the DNA TGCGCCAGCAGCCAAGAGGTCGGGGGGATTTACAATGAGCAGTTCTTC. Amino acid sequence: CASSQEVGGIYNEQFF.

The chain combines TRBV6-5 with TRBJ2-2; D might be TRBD2 (6 bases). The germline V gene encodes CDR1 MNHEY and CDR2 SVGAGI. Trimming left V 6 bases short and J 0 bases short, with 14 bases between. This CDR3 has 16 amino acids. The CDR3 sequence: CASRLNAGTNTGELFF. DNA of the CDR3: TGTGCCAGCAGACTCAACGCGGGGACGAACACCGGGGAGCTGTTTTTT.

This clonotype has just a few counts. This rearrangement joins TRBV7-9 to TRBJ1-5; D gene ambiguous. Germline V gene sequence: CDR1 SEHNR, CDR2 FQNEAQ (reference sequence). The CDR3 is 16 amino acids. Trimming shortened V by 1 base and J by 4 bases, and 14 bases separated the two germline ends. The chain's CDR3 is CASSLGAPGSNQPQHF. CDR3 sequence (DNA): TGTGCCAGCAGCTTAGGTGCCCCGGGCTCAAATCAGCCCCAGCATTTT.

On this clonotype itself: A clone one base away is much larger, so this may be a read error. J is TRBJ2-5 and V is TRBV29-1; no firm D call. Germline V lookup: CDR1 SQVTM, CDR2 ANQGSEA. The CDR3 is made up of 12 amino acids. V lost 5 bases to trimming and J lost 4 bases, with 11 bases between them. CDR3 nucleotides: TGCAGCGTTTCTAGAGAGACAGAGACCCAGTACTTC. The encoded protein is CSVSRETETQYF. The whole variable domain, remainder taken from reference TRBV29-1 and TRBJ2-5, is SAVISQKPSRDICQRGTSLTIQCQVDSQVTMMFWYRQQPGQSLTLIATANQGSEATYESGFVIDKFPISRPNLTFSTLTVSNMSPEDSSIYLCSVSRETETQYFGPGTRLLVL.

This clonotype was seen a handful of times. This rearrangement joins TRBV12-3 or TRBV12-4 to TRBJ2-3; 7 bases line up with TRBD2. CDR3 size: 15 residues. With V trimmed by 1 base and J by 6 bases, 7 bases remained unmatched. The CDR3 protein is CASSLEAGVSDTQYF. CDR3 nucleotides: TGTGCCAGCAGTTTAGAGGCGGGAGTATCCGATACGCAGTATTTT.

This clonotype has a handful of counts. The J gene is TRBJ1-1, the V gene TRBV3-1, with 7 bases that match TRBD1. The ends lost 4 bases at V and 1 base at J; junction bases unmatched: 9. The germline V gene has CDR1 LGHDT and CDR2 YNNKEL (reference sequence). This CDR3 has 16 residues. The CDR3 is CASSLPRTGRNTEAFF. CDR3 sequence (DNA): TGTGCCAGCAGCCTCCCACGGACAGGCCGGAACACTGAAGCTTTCTTT.

The chain links TRBV10-3 to TRBJ2-4; 8 nucleotides match TRBD2. This CDR3 is built from 13 residues. V lost 4 bases to trimming and J lost 13 bases; unmatched junction nucleotides: 9. CDR1 and CDR2 from the germline V gene are ENHRY and SYGVKD. CDR3 sequence reads: CAISGSGTGEQYF. DNA for the CDR3: TGTGCCATCAGTGGTAGCGGGACGGGAGAGCAGTACTTC.

This chain links TRBV4-1 with TRBJ1-4; tentatively, D is TRBD1 (6 bases). V lost 5 bases and J 4 bases, leaving 17 bases between the germline ends. Germline V gives CDR1 MGHRA, CDR2 YSYEKL. The CDR3 is made up of 16 amino acids. The CDR3, as DNA: TGCGCCAGCAGCGCCCGGGACAAGGCCCTTAATGAAAAACTGTTTTTT. Translating gives CASSARDKALNEKLFF.

The chain is built from TRBV20-1 and TRBJ1-4; D may be TRBD1 (5 bases). Germline V gives CDR1 DFQATT, CDR2 SNEGSKA (reference sequence). CDR3 size: 14 residues. Trimming took off 2 bases at V and 0 bases at J, with 7 bases between the two ends. The CDR3 reads CSARPGATNEKLFF. CDR3 bases: TGCAGTGCTAGACCGGGGGCAACTAATGAAAAACTGTTTTTT.

This chain links TRBV20-1 with TRBJ1-4, with 7 nucleotides matching TRBD1. The CDR3 consists of 15 residues. With V trimmed by 3 bases and J by 1 base, 5 bases remained unmatched. The V gene's germline CDR1 is DFQATT and CDR2 SNEGSKA (reference sequence). The CDR3 DNA follows: TGCAGTGCTAGCCACCGGACAGGAACTAATGAAAAACTGTTTTTT. Its protein product is CSASHRTGTNEKLFF.

Many counts were recorded for this clonotype. The chain combines TRBV24-1 with TRBJ2-5; D remains ambiguous. The CDR3 spans 13 residues. Trimming stripped 0 bases from V and 11 bases from J, with 12 bases between. From germline, CDR1 is KGHDR and CDR2 SFDVKD. CDR3 DNA: TGTGCCACCAGTGATTTGCATGCCAATGAGCAGTACTTC. Translating it yields CATSDLHANEQYF.

The chain employs TRBV5-5 and TRBJ2-3, with D perhaps TRBD1 (5 bases). CDR1 is SGHKS, CDR2 YYEKEE, per germline (reference sequence). The CDR3 length is 16 residues. V lost 2 bases, J lost 1 base, and 14 bases lay in between. CDR3 in amino acids: CASSFPKETGTDTQYF. The CDR3 nucleotides read TGTGCCAGCAGCTTCCCCAAAGAGACAGGCACAGATACGCAGTATTTT.

This sequence joins TRBV20-1 and TRBJ1-4, with unresolved D. This CDR3 is 14 amino acids long. Deletions cut 5 bases from V and 4 bases from J, with 14 bases between. The germline CDR1 and CDR2 sequences are DFQATT and SNEGSKA (reference sequence). CDR3 nucleotide sequence: TGCAGTGCTGTTCCCGGCACTTATAATGAAAAACTGTTTTTT. Translated, it gives CSAVPGTYNEKLFF.

In this sample, this clonotype turned up a few times. This rearrangement joins TRBV11-2 to TRBJ1-1; no clear D. Germline V gives CDR1 SGHAT, CDR2 FQNNGV. There are 15 residues in the CDR3. Between the trimmed V and J ends, which lost 5 bases and 1 base, there was a span of 14 bases. CDR3 coding DNA: TGTGCCAGCAGCCCTTCTCGGGTTCAGAACACTGAAGCTTTCTTT. It translates to CASSPSRVQNTEAFF.

This clonotype was counted only a few times. V is TRBV7-8 and J is TRBJ2-4; 12 positions agree with TRBD2. J was trimmed by 8 bases and V by 2 bases; bases with no gene match: 10. This CDR3 comprises 17 residues. CDR1 and CDR2 (germline): SGHVS, FQNEAQ. For the CDR3, the DNA is TGTGCCAGCAGCTTATTGGGCAGGACTAGCGGGGCGTACATTCAGTACTTC. It codes for CASSLLGRTSGAYIQYF.

The chain joins TRBV5-1 to TRBJ2-1, with 8 bases matching TRBD2. Germline assignment: CDR1 SGHRS and CDR2 YFSETQ. CDR3 length equals 13 residues. V shed 3 bases, J shed 7 bases, and the junction held 3 bases outside the gene matches. CDR3 protein: CASSSAGGNEQFF. In nucleotides, the CDR3 is TGCGCCAGCAGCTCCGCGGGGGGAAATGAGCAGTTCTTC.

A few counts support this clonotype. In DNA, the CDR3 is TGCGCCAGCAGCTTGGATTTTGTCGAGCAGTACTTC. Protein sequence: CASSLDFVEQYF. This chain connects TRBV5-1 to TRBJ2-7; D is unclear. Germline V lookup: CDR1 SGHRS, CDR2 YFSETQ. Deletions cut 0 bases from V and 6 bases from J, with 7 bases between. This CDR3 has 12 amino acids.

Comment on this clonotype: One end of the junction varies from germline; a read error may be responsible. V gene TRBV20-1 combines with J gene TRBJ2-1; 13 bases match TRBD2. From germline, CDR1 is DFQATT and CDR2 SNEGSKA (reference sequence). The CDR3 length is 15 residues. The CDR3 loop is CGAPTGTSGNNEQFF. CDR3 coding DNA: TGCGGTGCTCCCACCGGGACTAGCGGGAACAATGAGCAGTTCTTC.

This clonotype was observed a few times. The chain employs TRBV29-1 and TRBJ2-2; 7 nucleotides agree with TRBD2. Losses at the gene ends were 4 bases for V and 0 bases for J; bases not matched to a gene: 5. Germline assignment: CDR1 SQVTM and CDR2 ANQGSEA. CDR3 length: 15 residues. The CDR3 DNA is TGCAGCGTTGTTGGGGGACTACCGAACACCGGGGAGCTGTTTTTT. Its protein product is CSVVGGLPNTGELFF.

V gene TRBV6-1 combines with J gene TRBJ2-1; D remains unclear. This CDR3 has 15 amino acids. Trimming pared 2 bases from V and 5 bases from J, leaving 13 bases between. CDR1 and CDR2 from the germline V gene are MNHNS and SASEGT. The CDR3 spells CASSESFKIHNEQFF. In nucleotides, the CDR3 is TGTGCCAGCAGTGAATCTTTCAAGATCCACAATGAGCAGTTCTTC.

This clonotype has just a few counts. This chain uses TRBV5-1 with TRBJ1-1; D is possibly TRBD1 (5 bases). Germline CDR1 SGHRS, CDR2 YFSETQ. This CDR3 spans 16 amino acids. V shed 0 bases and J shed 0 bases, with 12 bases lying between them. The CDR3 nucleotides are TGCGCCAGCAGCTTGGTGGGGGGAGCCTTGAACACTGAAGCTTTCTTT. It is translated as CASSLVGGALNTEAFF.

This clonotype was observed many times. Here the CDR3 reads CASSLASGQGTDTQYF. The CDR3 DNA sequence: TGTGCCAGCAGCTTAGCGAGCGGACAGGGCACAGATACGCAGTATTTT. V gene TRBV7-8 combines with J gene TRBJ2-3, with TRBD1 matching 7 bases. Germline V CDR1 and CDR2: SGHVS, FQNEAQ. V was pared by 0 bases and J by 1 base, with 4 bases of the junction left unmatched. This CDR3 contains 16 residues.